This T cell receptor (beta chain) was obtained from a study of Tregs in tolerant kidney transplant recipients. Recipients received nonmyeloablative bone marrow transplants from related graft donors, with transient mixed chimerism. There are a few counts of this clone. The antigen is undetermined. This CDR3 comprises 16 residues. In germline, CDR1 is MNHEY, CDR2 SMNVEV (reference sequence). V lost 1 base and J 3 bases, leaving 15 bases between the germline ends. Assay: immunoSEQ multiplex PCR; the TCRdb copy retains only in-frame clones and omits some. This repertoire shows roughly 70,000 clones, approximately 89% found once; its top ten account for 3.8%. Points from the study as a whole: Changing PCR primers prevented nucleotide comparison between some patients' samples. Findings come from small patient numbers and require larger validation.

This material consisted of CD4+ T cells from blood (PBMCs), taken 6 months after the transplant. The receptor was isolated from a human patient who received a combined kidney and bone marrow transplant. Some of the T cells may derive from the graft donor. The V and J genes are TRBV27 and TRBJ1-2; possibly TRBD1 for D (6 bases). CDR3 coding DNA: TGTGCCAGCAGTTTATGGGGGGGCAGGGCGGACTATGGCTACACCTTC. Translating gives CASSLWGGRADYGYTF.